The 27 T cell receptor beta chains below all came from one sample that was sequenced in a study of OX40 agonist ivuxolimab in advanced cancers. Produced via immunoSEQ multiplex PCR; TCRdb's table is partial and in-frame only. The sample has tens of thousands of clones, around 80% seen once. The specimen was CD4+ or CD8+ T cells sorted from blood, collected in a trial of the OX40 agonist ivuxolimab. The source is an adult with an advanced solid tumor such as melanoma, head and neck, liver or kidney cancer.

Only a few counts were recorded for this clone. The DNA for the CDR3 is TGTGCCAGTAGTATAGCAACACCGAACACTGAAGCTTTCTTT. Translation gives CASSIATPNTEAFF. The chain carries TRBV19 and TRBJ1-1; no clear D gene. The germline CDR1 and CDR2 sequences are LNHDA and SQIVND (reference sequence). The V and J ends lost 1 base and 1 base respectively, with 7 bases between them. This CDR3 is 14 amino acids long.

This clone ranks as medium-sized. The chain links TRBV6-6 to TRBJ1-5, with TRBD1 identical over 8 bases. There are 15 residues in the CDR3. Germline CDR1 reads MNHNY; CDR2 reads SVGAGI (reference sequence). V lost 6 bases to trimming and J lost 1 base; unmatched junction nucleotides: 5. The CDR3 loop is CASSQGDRSNQPQHF. The CDR3 DNA reads TGTGCCAGCAGCCAAGGGGACAGGAGCAATCAGCCCCAGCATTTT.

The gene calls are TRBV5-1 and TRBJ2-1, with D maybe TRBD2 (6 bases). The CDR3 has 12 amino acids. Germline V gives CDR1 SGHRS, CDR2 YFSETQ. V was shortened by 4 bases and J by 8 bases, with 10 bases between the two germline ends. In nucleotides, the CDR3 is TGCGCCAGCAGCCCCCCGGGGGATGAGCAGTTCTTC. It encodes CASSPPGDEQFF.

To note about this clone: The sample has other DNA sequences that encode this CDR3 too. The rearrangement joins TRBV5-1 to TRBJ2-2; D is ambiguous. This CDR3 is 12 amino acids long. In germline, CDR1 is SGHRS, CDR2 YFSETQ. The V gene lost 5 bases and the J gene lost 3 bases, with 5 bases spanning the gap. CDR3 coding DNA: TGCGCCAGCAGGTTCGACACCGGGGAGCTGTTTTTT. Protein: CASRFDTGELFF.

The CDR3 is CASVTSGSYNEQFF. DNA of the CDR3: TGTGCCAGCGTCACTAGCGGGAGCTACAATGAGCAGTTCTTC. V gene TRBV7-9 combines with J gene TRBJ2-1, with TRBD2 identical over 11 bases. CDR3 length equals 14 residues. CDR1 SEHNR and CDR2 FQNEAQ come from the germline V gene (reference sequence). With 8 bases clipped from V and 3 bases from J, the junction kept 3 bases outside the gene matches.

This chain links TRBV5-1 with TRBJ1-2, with a tentative D call TRBD1 (6 bases). Trimming took 4 bases from V and 0 from J, leaving 13 bases between them. The CDR3 is 15 amino acids. CDR1 SGHRS and CDR2 YFSETQ come from the germline V gene. The CDR3 DNA is TGCGCCAGCAGCAAGAACAGGGAAGCTAACTATGGCTACACCTTC. It translates to CASSKNREANYGYTF.

The V and J genes are TRBV11-2 and TRBJ2-3; maybe TRBD1 (5 bases). Germline V CDR1 and CDR2: SGHAT, FQNNGV. The CDR3 contains 15 residues. V lost 3 bases and J lost 0, with 10 bases in between. CDR3 DNA: TGTGCCAGCAGCTTCAGACAGCCAAGCACAGATACGCAGTATTTT. It translates to CASSFRQPSTDTQYF.

This chain joins TRBV19 and TRBJ2-5; tentatively, D is TRBD2 (5 bases). Deletions cut 3 bases from V and 5 bases from J, with 16 bases between. CDR1 LNHDA and CDR2 SQIVND come from the germline V gene (reference sequence). This CDR3 has 15 amino acids. In DNA form, the CDR3 reads TGTGCCAGTAGTATCTTCCTTGCAGGCGGGGAGACCCAGTACTTC. As protein: CASSIFLAGGETQYF.

Only one count was recorded for this clone. The J gene is TRBJ2-5, the V gene TRBV9, with TRBD1 matching 7 bases. This CDR3 is built from 16 residues. Germline lookup yields CDR1 SGDLS and CDR2 YYNGEE. V trimming: 3 bases; J trimming: 4 bases; junction bases outside the gene matches: 12. CDR3: CASSAPEGGRVETQYF. The CDR3 coding sequence is TGTGCCAGCAGCGCCCCAGAAGGGGGCAGGGTAGAGACCCAGTACTTC. Based on the CDR3 plus reference TRBV9 and TRBJ2-5, the full variable domain is DSGVTQTPKHLITATGQRVTLRCSPRSGDLSVYWYQQSLDQGLQFLIQYYNGEERAKGNILERFSAQQFPDLHSELNLSSLELGDSALYFCASSAPEGGRVETQYFGPGTRLLVL.

The gene calls are TRBV11-3 and TRBJ1-1; no clear D. The ends were cut back, 1 base at V and 1 base at J, with 4 bases in the middle. The CDR3 spans 13 residues. Germline V gene sequence: CDR1 SGHNT, CDR2 YENEEA. The DNA for the CDR3 is TGTGCCAGCAGCTTAGGGCCGAACACTGAAGCTTTCTTT. Protein sequence: CASSLGPNTEAFF.

The rearrangement joins TRBV6-5 to TRBJ2-2; D is unclear. The CDR3 is 14 residues long. Trimming left V 0 bases short and J 7 bases short, with 9 bases between. CDR1 and CDR2 from the germline V gene are MNHEY and SVGAGI. CDR3 protein: CASSYSSRSGELFF. The CDR3, as DNA: TGTGCCAGCAGTTACTCATCGCGGAGCGGGGAGCTGTTTTTT.

The chain joins TRBV9 to TRBJ2-5; D remains unclear. From germline, CDR1 is SGDLS and CDR2 YYNGEE. V was trimmed by 3 bases and J by 5 bases, leaving 17 bases between them. This CDR3 contains 15 residues. The CDR3 protein is CASSATDPPWETQYF. The DNA for the CDR3 is TGTGCCAGCAGCGCAACAGATCCGCCATGGGAGACCCAGTACTTC.

With regard to this clone: The sample contains more than one DNA sequence encoding this CDR3. The chain carries TRBV5-4 and TRBJ2-5; no firm D call. The V end lost 0 bases, the J end lost 2 bases, and 8 bases lay between the germline ends. This CDR3 has 14 residues. Germline CDR1 is SGHNT and CDR2 is YYREEE (reference sequence). The CDR3 here is CASSLAGSQETQYF. The CDR3 nucleotides are TGTGCCAGCAGCTTGGCCGGAAGTCAAGAGACCCAGTACTTC.

The chain recombines TRBV15 with TRBJ2-5; TRBD2 aligns across 9 bases. J gave up 0 bases and V 0 bases, and 2 bases lay outside the gene matches. The CDR3 runs 16 residues. Germline V gene sequence: CDR1 LNHNV, CDR2 YYDKDF (reference sequence). The CDR3 loop is CATSRDTSGYQETQYF. CDR3 sequence (DNA): TGTGCCACCAGCAGAGATACTAGCGGGTACCAAGAGACCCAGTACTTC. Supplemented by reference TRBV15 and TRBJ2-5, the full variable domain reads DAMVIQNPRYQVTQFGKPVTLSCSQTLNHNVMYWYQQKSSQAPKLLFHYYDKDFNNEADTPDNFQSRRPNTSFCFLDIRSPGLGDTAMYLCATSRDTSGYQETQYFGPGTRLLVL.

This clone was counted between two and nine times. The gene calls are TRBV2 and TRBJ2-7; a possible D gene is TRBD2 (6 bases). CDR1 and CDR2 from the germline V gene are SNHLY and FYNNEI. CDR3 size: 16 residues. The ends were cut back, 5 bases at V and 0 bases at J, with 17 bases in the middle. CDR3 region: CASSIPGTVGSYEQYF. The CDR3 nucleotides are TGTGCCAGCAGTATCCCCGGGACTGTTGGCTCCTACGAGCAGTACTTC. Filled out from reference TRBV2 and TRBJ2-7, the complete variable domain reads EPEVTQTPSHQVTQMGQEVILRCVPISNHLYFYWYRQILGQKVEFLVSFYNNEISEKSEIFDDQFSVERPDGSNFTLKIRSTKLEDSAMYFCASSIPGTVGSYEQYFGPGTRLTVT.

The V and J genes are TRBV5-1 and TRBJ1-1; a weak D match, TRBD1 (5 bases). Germline V gene lookup returns CDR1 SGHRS and CDR2 YFSETQ. The V end was cut by 0 bases, the J end by 4 bases, with 13 bases between. The CDR3 totals 15 residues. The CDR3 region has the DNA TGCGCCAGCAGCTTGGCCCCAGGGTCGGCCACTGAAGCTTTCTTT. Encoded protein: CASSLAPGSATEAFF.

The chain joins TRBV6-1 to TRBJ1-2; the match to TRBD1 covers 9 bases. The CDR3 is 14 amino acids. The V segment lost 0 bases and the J segment 7 bases; nucleotides outside the gene matches: 3. Looked up from germline, CDR1 is MNHNS and CDR2 is SASEGT. CDR3 nucleotides: TGTGCCAGCAGTGAAGCGGGACAGGGTGGTGGCTACACCTTC. It translates to CASSEAGQGGGYTF.

J is TRBJ2-1 and V is TRBV29-1, with 9 bases lining up with TRBD2. This CDR3 has 17 residues. Germline-derived CDR1 and CDR2 are SQVTM and ANQGSEA. V trimming: 1 base; J trimming: 7 bases; junction bases outside the gene matches: 14. CDR3 in DNA: TGCAGCGTTGAAGGGGGGCTAGCGGGAAGCCTTAGTAATGAGCAGTTCTTC. Residues: CSVEGGLAGSLSNEQFF.

The chain combines TRBV7-3 with TRBJ1-5; D call uncertain. V lost 5 bases, J lost 3 bases, and 8 bases lay in between. This CDR3 contains 13 residues. Germline values: CDR1 SGHTA, CDR2 FQGTGA. In DNA, the CDR3 is TGTGCCAGCAGCCCCGGGAACAATCAGCCCCAGCATTTT. Amino acids: CASSPGNNQPQHF.

The chain recombines TRBV11-2 with TRBJ2-7; no clear D gene. The V gene lost 1 base and the J gene lost 3 bases, with 13 bases spanning the gap. CDR1 and CDR2 from the germline V gene are SGHAT and FQNNGV. The CDR3 contains 15 residues. In DNA form, the CDR3 reads TGTGCCAGCAGCTTAGCAGTTGGGATCTACTACGAGCAGTACTTC. Amino acid sequence: CASSLAVGIYYEQYF.

The genes are TRBV6-5 and TRBJ1-2; TRBD1 matches at 10 bases. This CDR3 spans 15 amino acids. V shed 5 bases, J shed 2 bases, and the junction held 5 bases outside the gene matches. Germline assignment: CDR1 MNHEY and CDR2 SVGAGI. The CDR3 protein is CASSRQGAMNYGYTF. CDR3 nucleotides: TGTGCCAGCAGTCGACAGGGGGCTATGAACTATGGCTACACCTTC.

J is TRBJ2-1 and V is TRBV27; 8 bases match TRBD2. V was pared by 8 bases and J by 5 bases, with 11 bases of the junction left unmatched. The CDR3 has 15 amino acids. CDR1 and CDR2 from the germline V gene are MNHEY and SMNVEV (reference sequence). The DNA of the CDR3 is TGTGCCAGCTGGGGCGCGGGAGGTAACCACAATGAGCAGTTCTTC. It translates to CASWGAGGNHNEQFF.

This clone appeared a single time. Germline and junction disagree at one end, which may indicate a read error. Other DNA sequences in this sample translate to the same CDR3. The gene calls are TRBV2 and TRBJ2-2, with a possible D match to TRBD1 (6 bases). This CDR3 spans 15 amino acids. Germline V gene data show CDR1 as SNHLY and CDR2 as FYNNEI. DNA for the CDR3: TGCGCCAGCACTGGGGGCAGAGTTGGCTCCGGGGAGCTGTTTTTT. Translated: CASTGGRVGSGELFF.

The chain links TRBV19 to TRBJ1-4, with a weak D call TRBD1 (6 bases). CDR1 and CDR2 (germline): LNHDA, SQIVND (reference sequence). The CDR3 is made up of 15 amino acids. V was cut by 6 bases and J by 2 bases, with 13 bases left in between. CDR3 in amino acids: CASSHTGRTNEKLFF. The DNA of the CDR3 is TGTGCCAGTAGCCATACAGGGAGGACTAATGAAAAACTGTTTTTT.

This clone was seen only once. V is TRBV6-5 and J is TRBJ2-7; 10 bases map to TRBD1. This CDR3 has 15 amino acids. Germline V gene data show CDR1 as MNHEY and CDR2 as SVGAGI. V lost 6 bases, J lost 4 bases, and 9 bases stayed unmatched. The CDR3 reads CASSKPGTGDYEQYF. The DNA for the CDR3 is TGTGCCAGCAGCAAACCCGGGACAGGGGATTACGAGCAGTACTTC.

This clone occurred a few times. The chain recombines TRBV28 with TRBJ2-7; possible D gene TRBD1, 5 bases. The germline CDR1 and CDR2 sequences are MDHEN and SYDVKM. Trimming stripped 5 bases from V and 6 bases from J, with 11 bases between. The CDR3 consists of 12 residues. The CDR3 sequence: CASSQGLGEQYF. The CDR3 DNA follows: TGTGCCAGCAGTCAGGGTCTAGGCGAGCAGTACTTC.

This clone was picked up a small number of times. One end of the junction is discordant with germline, which a read error may explain. The chain joins TRBV9 to TRBJ1-3; the match to TRBD1 covers 8 bases. The germline V gene encodes CDR1 SGDLS and CDR2 YYNGEE. The CDR3 extends over 13 amino acids. The CDR3 is CASSVTGQGGEDF. CDR3 nucleotides: TGTGCCAGCAGCGTTACAGGACAGGGAGGAGAGGATTTT.